A single sample gave rise to the 30 T cell receptor beta chains below, sequenced in a study of T cell responses to AZD1222 COVID-19 vaccine. This table comes from immunoSEQ multiplex PCR, and its TCRdb copy is limited to in-frame clones, with some not included. The sample carries about 94,000 clones, approximately 91% recorded once. Sample: peripheral blood, taken on day 0 of AZD1222 vaccination. These receptors originate from an adult in good health.

The chain couples TRBV28 to TRBJ1-2; 7 bases line up with TRBD1. Germline-derived CDR1 and CDR2 are MDHEN and SYDVKM. Trimming cost V 5 bases and J 8 bases; bases outside gene matches: 8. CDR3 length: 13 residues. CDR3 loop: CASSRTGVRGYTF. CDR3 nucleotide sequence: TGTGCCAGCAGTCGCACAGGGGTCCGCGGCTACACCTTC.

This rearrangement joins TRBV5-1 to TRBJ2-2; D remains ambiguous. The CDR3 covers 13 residues. Trimming took off 2 bases at V and 3 bases at J, with 5 bases between the two ends. Germline V gene lookup returns CDR1 SGHRS and CDR2 YFSETQ. The CDR3 DNA reads TGCGCCAGCAGCTTCCAGGACACCGGGGAGCTGTTTTTT. Its translation is CASSFQDTGELFF. Supplemented by reference TRBV5-1 and TRBJ2-2, the full variable domain reads KAGVTQTPRYLIKTRGQQVTLSCSPISGHRSVSWYQQTPGQGLQFLFEYFSETQRNKGNFPGRFSGRQFSNSRSEMNVSTLELGDSALYLCASSFQDTGELFFGEGSRLTVL.

V gene TRBV11-3 combines with J gene TRBJ2-1; D is unresolved. Trimming took off 5 bases at V and 7 bases at J, with 9 bases between the two ends. This CDR3 is 12 amino acids long. The germline V gene has CDR1 SGHNT and CDR2 YENEEA. The CDR3 region is CASSVSRNEQFF. In nucleotides, the CDR3 is TGTGCCAGCAGCGTTTCGAGGAATGAGCAGTTCTTC.

The chain links TRBV5-4 to TRBJ2-5, with no clear D. Germline loops: CDR1 SGHNT, CDR2 YYREEE (reference sequence). This CDR3 region has 13 residues. Trimming shortened V by 3 bases and J by 6 bases, and 12 bases separated the two germline ends. The CDR3 loop reads CASSSLPAQTQYF. Here the CDR3 DNA reads TGTGCCAGCAGCTCGCTCCCCGCGCAGACCCAGTACTTC.

The rearrangement links TRBV9 to TRBJ1-2; no definite D call. CDR3 length: 15 amino acids. The V gene lost 3 bases and the J gene lost 0 bases, with 12 bases spanning the gap. Germline CDR1 SGDLS, CDR2 YYNGEE. The CDR3 nucleotides read TGTGCCAGCAGCGACAGATGGACGCCTAACTATGGCTACACCTTC. Translating gives CASSDRWTPNYGYTF. Using reference TRBV9 and TRBJ1-2 for the parts outside the CDR3, the full variable domain is DSGVTQTPKHLITATGQRVTLRCSPRSGDLSVYWYQQSLDQGLQFLIQYYNGEERAKGNILERFSAQQFPDLHSELNLSSLELGDSALYFCASSDRWTPNYGYTFGSGTRLTVV.

The rearrangement joins TRBV6-2 or TRBV6-3 to TRBJ2-1, with D unresolved. CDR3 length equals 14 residues. Germline V gene sequence: CDR1 MNHEY, CDR2 SVGEGT. V was shortened by 5 bases and J by 7 bases, with 15 bases between the two germline ends. CDR3 amino acids: CASSLRLWTNEQFF. CDR3 sequence (DNA): TGTGCCAGCAGTCTAAGACTCTGGACGAATGAGCAGTTCTTC.

This chain uses TRBV19 with TRBJ2-7; the match to TRBD1 covers 10 bases. CDR3 length: 15 residues. Looked up from germline, CDR1 is LNHDA and CDR2 is SQIVND (reference sequence). J lost 2 bases, V lost 6 bases, and 7 bases had no gene match. The CDR3 nucleotides are TGTGCCAGTAGGCCGGACAGGGGGAGCCCCTACGAGCAGTACTTC. Amino acid sequence: CASRPDRGSPYEQYF.

V gene TRBV7-3 combines with J gene TRBJ2-7; 8 positions match TRBD2. Germline CDR1 SGHTA, CDR2 FQGTGA. The V segment lost 2 bases and the J segment 3 bases; nucleotides outside the gene matches: 3. The CDR3 contains 14 residues. The CDR3: CASSLGTRGYEQYF. CDR3 sequence (DNA): TGTGCCAGCAGCTTAGGGACTAGAGGCTACGAGCAGTACTTC.

This chain uses TRBV27 with TRBJ2-2, with D possibly matching TRBD1 (5 bases). This CDR3 comprises 15 residues. Germline V lookup: CDR1 MNHEY, CDR2 SMNVEV (reference sequence). V lost 1 base, J lost 2 bases, and 8 bases lay in between. CDR3 region: CASSLWQGNTGELFF. In DNA, the CDR3 is TGTGCCAGCAGTTTATGGCAGGGCAACACCGGGGAGCTGTTTTTT.

The chain carries TRBV19 and TRBJ1-2, with TRBD1 identical over 11 bases. Germline loops: CDR1 LNHDA, CDR2 SQIVND (reference sequence). The CDR3 has 14 amino acids. Trimming at V came to 4 bases and at J to 8 bases, leaving 6 bases not matched to a gene. CDR3 loop: CASSTGQGAIGYTF. DNA of the CDR3: TGTGCCAGTAGTACAGGACAGGGGGCAATCGGCTACACCTTC.

V usage is TRBV7-9 and J usage is TRBJ1-1; weak D call: TRBD1 (5 bases). Trimming cost V 4 bases and J 0 bases, with 9 bases left between them. The CDR3 covers 14 residues. Looked up from germline, CDR1 is SEHNR and CDR2 is FQNEAQ (reference sequence). This chain's CDR3 is CASSSARVNTEAFF. In DNA form, the CDR3 reads TGTGCCAGCAGCTCGGCCAGGGTGAACACTGAAGCTTTCTTT.

The chain recombines TRBV6-5 with TRBJ2-7; D is perhaps TRBD2 (5 bases). There are 14 residues in the CDR3. Trimming removed 0 bases at V and 4 bases at J, with 10 bases between. Germline lookup yields CDR1 MNHEY and CDR2 SVGAGI. In DNA, the CDR3 is TGTGCCAGCAGTTACTCGGGAGCTATTTACGAGCAGTACTTC. This encodes CASSYSGAIYEQYF.

This chain connects TRBV6-5 to TRBJ1-1; D may be TRBD1 (6 bases). Germline values: CDR1 MNHEY, CDR2 SVGAGI. The CDR3 is 16 residues long. V lost 3 bases, J lost 0 bases, and 14 bases lay in between. The CDR3 region has the DNA TGTGCCAGCAGTTATTTGGGGGCGGGAGTGAACACTGAAGCTTTCTTT. Protein sequence: CASSYLGAGVNTEAFF.

V usage is TRBV30 and J usage is TRBJ2-5; 9 bases fit TRBD1. Germline CDR1 and CDR2: GTSNPN and SVGIG (reference sequence). V was clipped by 5 bases and J by 0 bases; unmatched bases: 10. The length of the CDR3 is 16 residues. The CDR3 protein is CAWAGQGELYQETQYF. CDR3 in DNA: TGTGCCTGGGCGGGACAGGGCGAACTGTACCAAGAGACCCAGTACTTC.

There are a few counts of this clone. This sequence joins TRBV2 and TRBJ2-1; 7 bases match TRBD1. The CDR3 totals 14 residues. Germline V CDR1 and CDR2: SNHLY, FYNNEI. Trimming took 4 bases from V and 7 from J; bases not matched to a gene: 7. CDR3 amino acids: CASSAQGLWNEQFF. Here the CDR3 DNA reads TGTGCCAGCAGTGCACAGGGGCTATGGAATGAGCAGTTCTTC.

This clone occurred once. The V call is TRBV6-1, the J call TRBJ2-5, with D possibly being TRBD1 (5 bases). Germline CDR1 reads MNHNS; CDR2 reads SASEGT. CDR3 size: 16 residues. Trimming stripped 4 bases from V and 4 bases from J, with 19 bases between. The CDR3 spells CASSALTDTSLETQYF. The CDR3 nucleotides are TGTGCCAGCAGTGCGTTGACAGATACATCCTTAGAGACCCAGTACTTC.

The V and J genes are TRBV3-1 (or the pseudogene TRBV3-2) and TRBJ2-1; D could derive from TRBD1 or TRBD2 (7 bases each). CDR3 size: 17 residues. V gave up 0 bases and J gave up 0 bases, with 12 bases separating them. Germline V gene lookup returns CDR1 LGHDT and CDR2 YNNKEL (reference sequence). The CDR3 reads CASSQDGRDSSYNEQFF. The CDR3 coding sequence is TGTGCCAGCAGCCAAGATGGGAGGGACAGCTCCTACAATGAGCAGTTCTTC.

This clone was observed a few times. The genes are TRBV5-1 and TRBJ2-7; 7 positions agree with TRBD1. V lost 4 bases, J lost 7 bases, and 8 bases stayed unmatched. The germline gives CDR1 SGHRS, CDR2 YFSETQ. CDR3 length: 13 amino acids. The CDR3 region is CASSRTGVGEQYF. CDR3 nucleotides: TGCGCCAGCAGCCGCACAGGGGTCGGGGAGCAGTACTTC.

The V and J genes are TRBV9 and TRBJ1-3; D might be TRBD1 (5 bases). Germline V CDR1 and CDR2: SGDLS, YYNGEE. Trimming stripped 4 bases from V and 0 bases from J, with 17 bases between. The CDR3 is 17 amino acids. The DNA for the CDR3 is TGTGCCAGCAGCTCCCTACCGGGGGTCCTCTCTGGAAACACCATATATTTT. It codes for CASSSLPGVLSGNTIYF.

The genes are TRBV7-3 and TRBJ1-6; D is perhaps TRBD1 (6 bases). Germline lookup yields CDR1 SGHTA and CDR2 FQGTGA. The CDR3 is 14 residues long. Trimming shortened V by 5 bases and J by 7 bases, and 12 bases separated the two germline ends. The CDR3 DNA follows: TGTGCCAGCAGCACTGGACAGTCAAATTCACCCCTCCACTTT. Its translation: CASSTGQSNSPLHF.

The chain joins TRBV7-8 to TRBJ1-1; D not resolved. The CDR3 extends over 15 amino acids. V was trimmed by 5 bases and J by 1 base, leaving 14 bases between them. Germline-derived CDR1 and CDR2 are SGHVS and FQNEAQ. CDR3 sequence reads: CASSRDLNSNTEAFF. Here the CDR3 DNA reads TGTGCCAGCAGCCGAGACCTAAATTCGAACACTGAAGCTTTCTTT.

The V and J genes are TRBV4-2 and TRBJ2-2; 11 nucleotides align to TRBD2. With V trimmed by 1 base and J by 3 bases, 4 bases remained unmatched. The CDR3 sequence is 17 residues long. Germline V gives CDR1 LGHNA, CDR2 YNFKEQ. The DNA for the CDR3 is TGTGCCAGCAGCCAAGTTGGGACTAGCGGATACACCGGGGAGCTGTTTTTT. It encodes CASSQVGTSGYTGELFF.

V usage is TRBV12-3 or TRBV12-4 and J usage is TRBJ2-3, with D hard to call. The CDR3 spans 11 residues. V lost 4 bases and J lost 4, with 3 bases in between. The CDR3 nucleotides read TGTGCCAGCAGTTCCGCAGATACGCAGTATTTT. Translated: CASSSADTQYF.

The chain is built from TRBV4-1 and TRBJ2-5; 7 nucleotides match TRBD1. This CDR3 has 16 residues. Germline CDR1 reads MGHRA; CDR2 reads YSYEKL. V was pared by 4 bases and J by 2 bases, with 10 bases of the junction left unmatched. The CDR3 reads CASSLSAGGLQETQYF. Here the CDR3 DNA reads TGCGCCAGCAGCCTCTCAGCAGGGGGTCTACAAGAGACCCAGTACTTC.

The V and J genes are TRBV3-1 (or the pseudogene TRBV3-2) and TRBJ1-2; no clear D. The CDR3 spans 14 residues. The germline V gene has CDR1 LGHDT and CDR2 YNNKEL (reference sequence). V shed 1 base and J shed 7 bases, with 13 bases lying between them. CDR3 nucleotide sequence: TGTGCCAGCAGCCAAGGCCTTACGACCTCTGGCTACACCTTC. Translation gives CASSQGLTTSGYTF.

The genes are TRBV24-1 and TRBJ2-2; weak D call: TRBD1 (6 bases). Germline assignment: CDR1 KGHDR and CDR2 SFDVKD. This CDR3 contains 15 residues. V lost 9 bases and J lost 3, with 16 bases in between. The CDR3 nucleotides read TGTGCCACCGAAAGCAGGGGCTCGGACACCGGGGAGCTGTTTTTT. This sequence encodes CATESRGSDTGELFF.

This clone appeared a single time. The J gene is TRBJ2-7, the V gene TRBV9; TRBD1 matches 7 bases. Germline V gives CDR1 SGDLS, CDR2 YYNGEE. This CDR3 has 14 residues. Trimming at V came to 0 bases and at J to 6 bases, leaving 6 bases not matched to a gene. The CDR3 coding sequence is TGTGCCAGCAGCGTAGCGACAGGGAGTAGCGAGCAGTACTTC. Amino acids: CASSVATGSSEQYF.

The V call is TRBV5-1, the J call TRBJ2-7; TRBD2 agrees at 14 bases. The CDR3 totals 15 residues. Germline lookup yields CDR1 SGHRS and CDR2 YFSETQ. The ends lost 6 bases at V and 2 bases at J; junction bases unmatched: 4. The CDR3 DNA reads as TGCGCCAGCACCCGGACTAGCGGGGGGCCCTACGAGCAGTACTTC. Translating it yields CASTRTSGGPYEQYF. Full variable domain (rest looked up from reference TRBV5-1 and TRBJ2-7): KAGVTQTPRYLIKTRGQQVTLSCSPISGHRSVSWYQQTPGQGLQFLFEYFSETQRNKGNFPGRFSGRQFSNSRSEMNVSTLELGDSALYLCASTRTSGGPYEQYFGPGTRLTVT.

V is TRBV12-5 and J is TRBJ1-5, with D maybe TRBD1 (6 bases). Trimming took 1 base from V and 7 from J, leaving 8 bases between them. CDR3 length: 13 amino acids. Germline V gene sequence: CDR1 LGHNT, CDR2 FRNRAP. The CDR3 sequence is CASGLAGEQPQHF. Here the CDR3 DNA reads TGTGCTAGTGGTTTGGCAGGGGAGCAGCCCCAGCATTTT.

The V call is TRBV30, the J call TRBJ1-6; D not certain. Germline V gene data show CDR1 as GTSNPN and CDR2 as SVGIG (reference sequence). CDR3 size: 13 residues. Deletions cut 1 base from V and 6 bases from J, with 7 bases between. The CDR3 DNA reads as TGTGCCTGGAGTGGACTGATTAATTCACCCCTCCACTTT. It specifies CAWSGLINSPLHF. The variable domain in full, with the rest retrieved from reference TRBV30 and TRBJ1-6, is SQTIHQWPATLVQPVGSPLSLECTVEGTSNPNLYWYRQAAGRGLQLLFYSVGIGQISSEVPQNLSASRPQDRQFILSSKKLLLSDSGFYLCAWSGLINSPLHFGNGTRLTVT.